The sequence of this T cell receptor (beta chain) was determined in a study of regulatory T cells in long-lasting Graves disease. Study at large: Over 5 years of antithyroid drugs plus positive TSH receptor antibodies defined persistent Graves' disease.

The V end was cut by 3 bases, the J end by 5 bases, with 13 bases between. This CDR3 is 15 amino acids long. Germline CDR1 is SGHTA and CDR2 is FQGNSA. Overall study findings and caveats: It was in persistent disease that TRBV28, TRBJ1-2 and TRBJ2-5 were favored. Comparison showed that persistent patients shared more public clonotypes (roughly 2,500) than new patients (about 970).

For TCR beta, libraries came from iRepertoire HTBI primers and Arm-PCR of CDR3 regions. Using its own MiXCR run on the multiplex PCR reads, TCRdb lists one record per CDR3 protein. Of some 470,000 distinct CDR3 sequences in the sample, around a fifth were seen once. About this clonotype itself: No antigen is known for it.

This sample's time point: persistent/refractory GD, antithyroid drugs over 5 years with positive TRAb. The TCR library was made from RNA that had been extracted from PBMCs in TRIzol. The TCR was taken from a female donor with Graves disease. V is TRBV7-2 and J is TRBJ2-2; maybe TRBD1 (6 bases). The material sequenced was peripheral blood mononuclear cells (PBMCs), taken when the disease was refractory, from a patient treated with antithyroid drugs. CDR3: CASSLGALKTGELFF. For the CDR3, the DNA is TGTGCCAGCAGCTTGGGGGCCCTAAAGACCGGGGAGCTGTTTTTT.